Listed below are T cell receptor beta chains from one sample, sequenced in a study of cytomegalovirus exposure and HLA in healthy donors. Assay: immunoSEQ multiplex PCR; the TCRdb copy retains only in-frame clones and omits some. The table lists under 200,000 clones, around 75% of them singletons, with around 0.4% in the top ten. The sequenced sample was PBMCs. The receptors here all came from a male donor in good health and CMV-seropositive. CDR3s include the opening cysteine and the closing phenylalanine or tryptophan. Fields, in order: V gene, J gene, clone size, D gene, CDR3 DNA, CDR3 protein. D genes are given only for firm matches. Rows give clone size only sometimes, using once, few, many, or a class for an expanded clone.

V gene: TRBV6-5
J gene: TRBJ2-5
clone size: .
D gene: .
CDR3 DNA: TGTGCCAGCAGTTTAGGCCAAGAGGCCCAGTACTTC
CDR3 protein: CASSLGQEAQYF

V gene: TRBV27
J gene: TRBJ1-5
clone size: few
D gene: .
CDR3 DNA: TGTGCCAGCAGTTCCTACCAGGGTGCCAATCAGCCCCAGCATTTT
CDR3 protein: CASSSYQGANQPQHF

V gene: TRBV19
J gene: TRBJ1-1
clone size: .
D gene: TRBD1
CDR3 DNA: TGTGCCAGTAGTACCGACAGGGCCACTGAAGCTTTCTTT
CDR3 protein: CASSTDRATEAFF

V gene: TRBV19
J gene: TRBJ1-2
clone size: .
D gene: TRBD1
CDR3 DNA: TGTGCCAGTAGTATATGGGGACAGATTGCTGGTTCCTACACCTTC
CDR3 protein: CASSIWGQIAGSYTF

V gene: TRBV7-9
J gene: TRBJ1-4
clone size: .
D gene: TRBD1
CDR3 DNA: TGTGCCAGCAGCTCGAACAGGGGGCGTCGTGAAAAACTGTTTTTT
CDR3 protein: CASSSNRGRREKLFF

V gene: TRBV28
J gene: TRBJ1-4
clone size: .
D gene: .
CDR3 DNA: TGTGCCAGCATGGGGAGCACTAATGAAAAACTGTTTTTT
CDR3 protein: CASMGSTNEKLFF

V gene: TRBV4-1
J gene: TRBJ2-1
clone size: once
D gene: TRBD1
CDR3 DNA: TGCGCCAGCAGCCAAGATGGAGGGACAGGTGGCTACAATGAGCAGTTCTTC
CDR3 protein: CASSQDGGTGGYNEQFF

V gene: TRBV27
J gene: TRBJ1-2
clone size: few
D gene: .
CDR3 DNA: TGTGCCAGCGGACCCTCGGGAGGTTTCGGCTACACCTTC
CDR3 protein: CASGPSGGFGYTF

V gene: TRBV7-2
J gene: TRBJ2-7
clone size: .
D gene: .
CDR3 DNA: TGTGCCAGCAGCATCCAGGGTGGGGCAAGCGAGCAGTACTTC
CDR3 protein: CASSIQGGASEQYF

V gene: TRBV14
J gene: TRBJ2-5
clone size: .
D gene: TRBD2
CDR3 DNA: TGTGCCAGCAGCCAGGGGACTAGCCAGTACTTC
CDR3 protein: CASSQGTSQYF

V gene: TRBV2
J gene: TRBJ1-5
clone size: few
D gene: TRBD1
CDR3 DNA: TGTGCCAGCAGCGTCGACAGGGTCAATCAGCCCCAGCATTTT
CDR3 protein: CASSVDRVNQPQHF

V gene: TRBV5-5
J gene: TRBJ2-1
clone size: few
D gene: .
CDR3 DNA: TGTGCCAGCAGCTTTGTACAGAACAATGAGCAGTTCTTC
CDR3 protein: CASSFVQNNEQFF

V gene: TRBV7-2
J gene: TRBJ2-7
clone size: .
D gene: .
CDR3 DNA: TGTGCCAGCAGCTTTCCACTAGATTACGAGCAGTACTTC
CDR3 protein: CASSFPLDYEQYF

V gene: TRBV18
J gene: TRBJ2-1
clone size: .
D gene: TRBD2
CDR3 DNA: TGTGCCAGCTCACCTGCGGGACTAGCGGGATCCGGAAGCCCCATTGGGCCTTACAATGAGCAGTTCTTC
CDR3 protein: CASSPAGLAGSGSPIGPYNEQFF

V gene: TRBV14
J gene: TRBJ2-2
clone size: few
D gene: TRBD2
CDR3 DNA: TGTGCCAGCAGCCGCGGACTATTGCTAGCGGGTTTTTTCACCGGGGAGCTGTTTTTT
CDR3 protein: CASSRGLLLAGFFTGELFF

V gene: TRBV19
J gene: TRBJ2-3
clone size: .
D gene: TRBD1
CDR3 DNA: TGTGCCAGTACCGATCTAGGGGGACAGGGTGGAGATACGCAGTATTTT
CDR3 protein: CASTDLGGQGGDTQYF

V gene: TRBV15
J gene: TRBJ2-7
clone size: .
D gene: TRBD1
CDR3 DNA: TGTGCCACCAGCGGGGGACAGGGCCCTACCTACGAGCAGTACTTC
CDR3 protein: CATSGGQGPTYEQYF

V gene: TRBV7-9
J gene: TRBJ1-1
clone size: .
D gene: .
CDR3 DNA: TGTGCCAGCAGCGTAAACACTGAAGCTTTCTTT
CDR3 protein: CASSVNTEAFF

V gene: TRBV18
J gene: TRBJ1-2
clone size: .
D gene: .
CDR3 DNA: TGTGCCAGCTCACCTCTCCGGGACATAGATGGCTACACCTTC
CDR3 protein: CASSPLRDIDGYTF

V gene: TRBV9
J gene: TRBJ2-1
clone size: .
D gene: .
CDR3 DNA: TGTGCCAGCAGCGACCCCAGGTTTTCCTACAATGAGCAGTTCTTC
CDR3 protein: CASSDPRFSYNEQFF

V gene: TRBV4-2
J gene: TRBJ2-2
clone size: .
D gene: TRBD1
CDR3 DNA: TGTGCCAGCAGCCATTCACGTCAGGGGGAAGGGAACACCGGGGAGCTGTTTTTT
CDR3 protein: CASSHSRQGEGNTGELFF

V gene: TRBV11-1
J gene: TRBJ1-1
clone size: .
D gene: .
CDR3 DNA: TGTGCCAGCAGCTTAGACGGGGGAAACACTGAAGCTTTCTTT
CDR3 protein: CASSLDGGNTEAFF

V gene: TRBV10-3
J gene: TRBJ2-7
clone size: .
D gene: .
CDR3 DNA: TGTGCCATCAGTGGAGGGTACGAGCAGTACTTC
CDR3 protein: CAISGGYEQYF

V gene: TRBV10-2
J gene: TRBJ1-1
clone size: .
D gene: TRBD1
CDR3 DNA: TGCGCCAGCACCTTGGACAGGGGGCATAGGAGTACTGAAGCTTTCTTT
CDR3 protein: CASTLDRGHRSTEAFF

V gene: TRBV4-2
J gene: TRBJ2-3
clone size: once
D gene: TRBD2
CDR3 DNA: TGTGCCAGCAGCCTCACTAGCGGACAAACAGATACGCAGTATTTT
CDR3 protein: CASSLTSGQTDTQYF

V gene: TRBV9
J gene: TRBJ2-1
clone size: .
D gene: TRBD2
CDR3 DNA: TGTGCCAGCAGCCTAGGGACTAGCGGGAATGAGCAGTTCTTC
CDR3 protein: CASSLGTSGNEQFF

V gene: TRBV6-6
J gene: TRBJ1-1
clone size: .
D gene: TRBD1
CDR3 DNA: TGTGCCAGCAGTGGACAGGGCAACACTGAAGCTTTCTTT
CDR3 protein: CASSGQGNTEAFF

V gene: TRBV7-2
J gene: TRBJ2-5
clone size: .
D gene: TRBD2
CDR3 DNA: TGTGCCAGCAGGGCTGCACTAGCGGGATTCGAGACCCAGTACTTC
CDR3 protein: CASRAALAGFETQYF

V gene: TRBV27
J gene: TRBJ1-1
clone size: .
D gene: TRBD1
CDR3 DNA: TGTGCCAGCAACTCGAATCCGGGGACAGGGGGAAGGACTGAAGCTTTCTTT
CDR3 protein: CASNSNPGTGGRTEAFF

V gene: TRBV14
J gene: TRBJ2-3
clone size: once
D gene: .
CDR3 DNA: TGTGCCAGCAGCCAACGACTGGGGAGCGCAGATACGCAGTATTTT
CDR3 protein: CASSQRLGSADTQYF

V gene: TRBV5-1
J gene: TRBJ2-7
clone size: .
D gene: .
CDR3 DNA: TGCGCCAGCAGCTTGAACGGCAGGGACCCCGGTGGGGGGTACGAGCAGTACTTC
CDR3 protein: CASSLNGRDPGGGYEQYF

V gene: TRBV28
J gene: TRBJ2-5
clone size: .
D gene: .
CDR3 DNA: TGTGCCAGCTGTGGGGGCAACCAAGAGACCCAGTACTTC
CDR3 protein: CASCGGNQETQYF

V gene: TRBV27
J gene: TRBJ1-1
clone size: .
D gene: .
CDR3 DNA: TGTGCCAGCAGTCCCAGCGGAAAGGGGAACACTGAAGCTTTCTTT
CDR3 protein: CASSPSGKGNTEAFF

V gene: TRBV7-2
J gene: TRBJ1-2
clone size: .
D gene: TRBD1
CDR3 DNA: TGTGCCAGCAGCCCCGGACAGGGCTTCGGCTACACCTTC
CDR3 protein: CASSPGQGFGYTF

V gene: TRBV13
J gene: TRBJ2-3
clone size: .
D gene: TRBD2
CDR3 DNA: TGTGCCAGCAGGGGATCGTCGGGGGGGGGCACAGATACGCAGTATTTT
CDR3 protein: CASRGSSGGGTDTQYF

V gene: TRBV5-5
J gene: TRBJ1-2
clone size: .
D gene: .
CDR3 DNA: TGTGCCAGCAGCGAAAGGGGGTCCTATGGCTACACCTTC
CDR3 protein: CASSERGSYGYTF

V gene: TRBV7-3
J gene: TRBJ2-2
clone size: .
D gene: .
CDR3 DNA: TGTGCCAGCAGCTTCCAGGCTTACACCGGGGAGCTGTTTTTT
CDR3 protein: CASSFQAYTGELFF

V gene: TRBV7-9
J gene: TRBJ2-1
clone size: .
D gene: TRBD2
CDR3 DNA: TGTGCCAGCAGCTTACTAGCGGGCTATAATGAGCAGTTCTTC
CDR3 protein: CASSLLAGYNEQFF

V gene: TRBV27
J gene: TRBJ2-3
clone size: .
D gene: TRBD2
CDR3 DNA: TGTGCCAGCAGTTACCCGGGACTAGCGGGGGCTGCAGATACGCAGTATTTT
CDR3 protein: CASSYPGLAGAADTQYF

V gene: TRBV9
J gene: TRBJ2-1
clone size: .
D gene: .
CDR3 DNA: TGTGCCAGCAGCGTTGAAGGAGTGGAAGAGCAGTTCTTC
CDR3 protein: CASSVEGVEEQFF

V gene: TRBV7-6
J gene: TRBJ1-3
clone size: .
D gene: .
CDR3 DNA: TGTGCCAGCGGGGACTTCGGATCTGGAAACACCATATATTTT
CDR3 protein: CASGDFGSGNTIYF

V gene: TRBV7-9
J gene: TRBJ2-7
clone size: .
D gene: .
CDR3 DNA: TGTGCCAGCAGCTTATTGGGGCTCGAGCAGTACTTC
CDR3 protein: CASSLLGLEQYF

V gene: TRBV19
J gene: TRBJ2-5
clone size: .
D gene: TRBD2
CDR3 DNA: TGTGCCAGTAGTATTGGTAGCGGGGGGCTCGAGACCCAGTACTTC
CDR3 protein: CASSIGSGGLETQYF

V gene: TRBV7-2
J gene: TRBJ2-5
clone size: .
D gene: TRBD1
CDR3 DNA: TGTGCCAGCAGCCGACAGGGGGCGCGAGAGACCCAGTACTTC
CDR3 protein: CASSRQGARETQYF

V gene: TRBV28
J gene: TRBJ1-1
clone size: .
D gene: .
CDR3 DNA: TGTGCCAGCAGTGGGCTTCCAAGTGCTTTCTTT
CDR3 protein: CASSGLPSAFF

V gene: TRBV30
J gene: TRBJ2-1
clone size: .
D gene: .
CDR3 DNA: TGTGCCTGGAGTGTACGTACAGGGTCCAACAATGAGCAGTTCTTC
CDR3 protein: CAWSVRTGSNNEQFF

V gene: TRBV2
J gene: TRBJ2-2
clone size: .
D gene: TRBD2
CDR3 DNA: TGTGCCAGCAGATGGACTAGCGGAAACACCGGGGAGCTGTTTTTT
CDR3 protein: CASRWTSGNTGELFF

V gene: TRBV28
J gene: TRBJ2-2
clone size: many
D gene: TRBD2
CDR3 DNA: TGTGCCAGCAGTCTTAGCGGGGCGAACACCGGGGAGCTGTTTTTT
CDR3 protein: CASSLSGANTGELFF

V gene: TRBV6-5
J gene: TRBJ2-3
clone size: .
D gene: TRBD2
CDR3 DNA: TGTGCCAGCAGTAGACTAGCGGGGACAGATACGCAGTATTTT
CDR3 protein: CASSRLAGTDTQYF

V gene: TRBV6-5
J gene: TRBJ1-6
clone size: .
D gene: TRBD1
CDR3 DNA: TGTGCCAGCAGCCCGGGACAGGTCTATAATTCACCCCTCCACTTT
CDR3 protein: CASSPGQVYNSPLHF